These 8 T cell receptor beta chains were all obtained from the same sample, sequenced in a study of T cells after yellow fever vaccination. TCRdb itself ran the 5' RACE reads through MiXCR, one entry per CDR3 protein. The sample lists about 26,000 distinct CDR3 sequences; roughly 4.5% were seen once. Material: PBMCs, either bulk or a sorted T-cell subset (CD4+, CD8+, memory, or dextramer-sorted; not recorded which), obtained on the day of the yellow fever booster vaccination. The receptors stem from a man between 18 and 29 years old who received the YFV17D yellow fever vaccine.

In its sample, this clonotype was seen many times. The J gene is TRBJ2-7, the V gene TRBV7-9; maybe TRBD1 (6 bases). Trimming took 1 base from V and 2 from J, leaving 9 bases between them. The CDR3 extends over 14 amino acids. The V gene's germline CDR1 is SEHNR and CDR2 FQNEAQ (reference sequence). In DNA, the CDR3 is TGTGCCAGCAGCTTAGTACAGGGCCCCTACGAGCAGTACGTC. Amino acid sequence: CASSLVQGPYEQYV.

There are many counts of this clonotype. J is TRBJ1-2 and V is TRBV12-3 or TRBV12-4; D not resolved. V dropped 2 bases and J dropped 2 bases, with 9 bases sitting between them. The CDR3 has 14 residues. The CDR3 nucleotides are TGTGCCAGCAGTTTAACACCCTCAAACTATGGCTACACCTTC. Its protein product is CASSLTPSNYGYTF.

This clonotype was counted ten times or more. The CDR3 bases are TGTGCCACCAGTGGAGGGGAGCACACAGATACGCAGTATTTT. Protein product: CATSGGEHTDTQYF. The chain employs TRBV24-1 and TRBJ2-3; possibly TRBD1 or TRBD2 for D (5 bases each). V gave up 5 bases and J gave up 2 bases, with 10 bases separating them. CDR3 size: 14 residues. The germline V gene has CDR1 KGHDR and CDR2 SFDVKD.

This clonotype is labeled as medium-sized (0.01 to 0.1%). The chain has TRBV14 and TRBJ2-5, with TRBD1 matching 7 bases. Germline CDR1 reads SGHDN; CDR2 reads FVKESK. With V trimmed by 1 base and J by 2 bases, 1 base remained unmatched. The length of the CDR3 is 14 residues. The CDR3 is CASSQGGQQETQYF. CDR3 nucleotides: TGTGCCAGCAGCCAAGGGGGACAGCAAGAGACCCAGTACTTC.

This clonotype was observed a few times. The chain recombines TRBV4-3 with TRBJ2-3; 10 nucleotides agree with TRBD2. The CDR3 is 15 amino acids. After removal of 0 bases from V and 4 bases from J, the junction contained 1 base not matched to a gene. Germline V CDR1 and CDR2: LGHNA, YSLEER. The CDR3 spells CASSQDTSGADTQYF. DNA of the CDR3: TGCGCCAGCAGCCAAGATACTAGCGGGGCAGATACGCAGTATTTT.

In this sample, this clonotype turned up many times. This CDR3 reads CASSLAPGQGGYEQYF. For the CDR3, the DNA is TGCGCCAGCAGCTTGGCTCCCGGACAGGGAGGATACGAGCAGTACTTC. J is TRBJ2-7 and V is TRBV5-1, with 8 bases matching TRBD1. The trim removed 0 bases at V and 4 bases at J, leaving 9 bases unmatched. Germline lookup yields CDR1 SGHRS and CDR2 YFSETQ. The length of the CDR3 is 16 residues.

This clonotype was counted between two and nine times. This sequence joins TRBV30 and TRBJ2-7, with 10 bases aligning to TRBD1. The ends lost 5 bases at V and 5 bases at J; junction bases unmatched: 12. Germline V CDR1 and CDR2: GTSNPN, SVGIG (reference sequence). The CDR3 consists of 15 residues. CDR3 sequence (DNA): TGTGCCTGGGATCCGGGACAGGGGAAGTTCCACGAGCAGTACTTC. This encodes CAWDPGQGKFHEQYF.

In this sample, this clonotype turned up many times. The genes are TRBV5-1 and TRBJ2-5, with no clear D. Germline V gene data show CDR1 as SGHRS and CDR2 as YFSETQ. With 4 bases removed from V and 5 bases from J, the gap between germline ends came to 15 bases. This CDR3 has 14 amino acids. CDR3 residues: CASSRNPSEETQYF. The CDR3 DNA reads TGCGCCAGCAGCCGGAACCCGTCGGAGGAGACCCAGTACTTC.